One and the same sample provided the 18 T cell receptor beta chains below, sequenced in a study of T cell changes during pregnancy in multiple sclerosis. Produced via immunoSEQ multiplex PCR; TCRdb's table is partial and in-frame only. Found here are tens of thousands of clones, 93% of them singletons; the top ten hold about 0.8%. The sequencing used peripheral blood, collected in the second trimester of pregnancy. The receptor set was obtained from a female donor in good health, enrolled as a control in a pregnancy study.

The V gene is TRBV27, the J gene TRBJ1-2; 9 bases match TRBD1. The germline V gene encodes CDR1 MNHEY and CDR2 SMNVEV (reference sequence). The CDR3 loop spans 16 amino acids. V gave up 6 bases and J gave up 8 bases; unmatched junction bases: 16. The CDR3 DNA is TGTGCCAGCAGGTTCCGGGGACAGGGTTTCTTTGACGGCTACACCTTC. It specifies CASRFRGQGFFDGYTF.

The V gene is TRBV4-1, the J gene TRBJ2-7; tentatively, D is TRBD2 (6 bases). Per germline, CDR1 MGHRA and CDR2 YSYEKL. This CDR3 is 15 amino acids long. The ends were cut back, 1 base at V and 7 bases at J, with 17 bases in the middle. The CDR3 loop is CASSQGTPGVREQYF. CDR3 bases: TGCGCCAGCAGCCAAGGTACCCCGGGGGTAAGGGAGCAGTACTTC.

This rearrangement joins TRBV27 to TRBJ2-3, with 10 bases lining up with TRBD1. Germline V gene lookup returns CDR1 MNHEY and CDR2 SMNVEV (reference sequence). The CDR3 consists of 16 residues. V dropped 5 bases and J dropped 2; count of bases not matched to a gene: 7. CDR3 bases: TGTGCCAGCAGTCCACTAGGGACAGGGGCCACAGATACGCAGTATTTT. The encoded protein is CASSPLGTGATDTQYF.

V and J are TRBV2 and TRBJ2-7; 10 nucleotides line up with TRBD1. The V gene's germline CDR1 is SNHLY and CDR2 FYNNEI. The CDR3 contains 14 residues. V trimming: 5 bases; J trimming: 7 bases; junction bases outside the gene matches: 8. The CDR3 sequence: CASSLGQGVGEQYF. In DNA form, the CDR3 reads TGTGCCAGCAGTCTAGGACAGGGGGTAGGTGAGCAGTACTTC.

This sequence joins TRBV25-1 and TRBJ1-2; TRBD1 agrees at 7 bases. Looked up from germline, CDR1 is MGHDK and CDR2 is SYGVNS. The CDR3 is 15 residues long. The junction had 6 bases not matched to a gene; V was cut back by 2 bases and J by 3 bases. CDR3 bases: TGTGCCAGCAGTGAAGGAACGGGACAGTACTATGGCTACACCTTC. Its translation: CASSEGTGQYYGYTF.

The DNA of the CDR3 is TGTGCCAGTAGTATGAATTCCGGAGGTAATGAAAAACTGTTTTTT. Its protein is CASSMNSGGNEKLFF. The V and J genes are TRBV19 and TRBJ1-4; D unclear. V lost 3 bases and J 4 bases, leaving 12 bases between the germline ends. Germline V CDR1 and CDR2: LNHDA, SQIVND (reference sequence). The CDR3 runs 15 residues.

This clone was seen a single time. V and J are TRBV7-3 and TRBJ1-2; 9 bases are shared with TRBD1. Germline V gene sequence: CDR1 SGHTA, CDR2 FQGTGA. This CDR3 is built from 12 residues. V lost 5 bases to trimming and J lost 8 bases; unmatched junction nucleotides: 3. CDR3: CASSRGQGGYTF. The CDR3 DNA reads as TGTGCCAGCAGCCGGGGACAGGGCGGCTACACCTTC.

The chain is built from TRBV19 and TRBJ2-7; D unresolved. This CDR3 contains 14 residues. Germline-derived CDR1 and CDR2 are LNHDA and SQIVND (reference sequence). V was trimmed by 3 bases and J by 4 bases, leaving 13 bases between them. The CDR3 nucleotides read TGTGCCAGTAGTATCAGAAGCATCGGGTACGAGCAGTACTTC. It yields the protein CASSIRSIGYEQYF.

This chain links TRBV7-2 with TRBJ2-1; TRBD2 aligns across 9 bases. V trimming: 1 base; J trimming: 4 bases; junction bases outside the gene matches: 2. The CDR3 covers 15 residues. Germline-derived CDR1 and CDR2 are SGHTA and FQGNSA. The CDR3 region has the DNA TGTGCCAGCAGCTTAGGGGGACTAGCTTACAATGAGCAGTTCTTC. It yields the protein CASSLGGLAYNEQFF.

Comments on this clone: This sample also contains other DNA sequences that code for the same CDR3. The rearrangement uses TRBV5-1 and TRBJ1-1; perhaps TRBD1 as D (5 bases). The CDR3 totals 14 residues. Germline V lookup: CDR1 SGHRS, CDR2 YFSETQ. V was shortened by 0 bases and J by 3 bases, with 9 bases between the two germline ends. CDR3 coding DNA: TGCGCCAGCAGCTTGGCGGGGGTGGACACTGAAGCTTTCTTT. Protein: CASSLAGVDTEAFF.

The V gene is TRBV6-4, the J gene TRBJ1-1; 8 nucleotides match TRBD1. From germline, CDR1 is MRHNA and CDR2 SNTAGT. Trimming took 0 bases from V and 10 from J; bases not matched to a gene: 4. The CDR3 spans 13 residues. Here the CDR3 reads CASSDSAGGRAFF. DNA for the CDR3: TGTGCCAGCAGTGACTCGGCAGGGGGCCGAGCTTTCTTT.

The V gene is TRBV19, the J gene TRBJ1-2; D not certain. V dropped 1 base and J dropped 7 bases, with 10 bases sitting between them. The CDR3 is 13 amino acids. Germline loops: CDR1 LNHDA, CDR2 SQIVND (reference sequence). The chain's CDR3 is CASSIVAAGGYTF. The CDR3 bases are TGTGCCAGTAGTATAGTGGCCGCAGGTGGCTACACCTTC.

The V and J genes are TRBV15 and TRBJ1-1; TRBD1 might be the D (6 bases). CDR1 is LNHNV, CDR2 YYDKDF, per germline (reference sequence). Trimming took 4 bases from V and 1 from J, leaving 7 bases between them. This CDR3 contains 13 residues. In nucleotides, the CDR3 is TGTGCCACCAGCACGACAGGGAACACTGAAGCTTTCTTT. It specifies CATSTTGNTEAFF.

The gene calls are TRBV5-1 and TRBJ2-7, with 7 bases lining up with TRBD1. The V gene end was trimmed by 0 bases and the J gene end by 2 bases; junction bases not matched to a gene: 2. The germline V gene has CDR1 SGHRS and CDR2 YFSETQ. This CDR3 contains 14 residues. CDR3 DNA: TGCGCCAGCAGCTTGGAAAGGGGGCCCTACGAGCAGTACTTC. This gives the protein CASSLERGPYEQYF.

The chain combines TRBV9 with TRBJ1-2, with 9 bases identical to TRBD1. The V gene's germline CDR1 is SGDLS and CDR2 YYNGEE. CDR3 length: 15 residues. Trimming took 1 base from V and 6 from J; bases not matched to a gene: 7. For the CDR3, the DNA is TGTGCCAGCAGCGTACAGACAGGGGGTAAGGATGGCTACACCTTC. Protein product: CASSVQTGGKDGYTF.

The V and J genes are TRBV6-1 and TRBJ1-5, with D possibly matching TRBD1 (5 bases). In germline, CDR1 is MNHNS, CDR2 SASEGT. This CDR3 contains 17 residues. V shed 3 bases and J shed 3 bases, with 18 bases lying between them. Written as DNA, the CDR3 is TGTGCCAGCAGTGAGGGGGGAATGGCAGGGCACAATCAGCCCCAGCATTTT. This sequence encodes CASSEGGMAGHNQPQHF.

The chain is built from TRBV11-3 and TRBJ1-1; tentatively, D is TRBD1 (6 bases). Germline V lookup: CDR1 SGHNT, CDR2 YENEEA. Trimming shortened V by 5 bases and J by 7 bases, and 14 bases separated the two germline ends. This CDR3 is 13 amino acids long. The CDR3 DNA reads TGTGCCAGCAGCCTAGGGGGGGTTGGTGAAGCTTTCTTT. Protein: CASSLGGVGEAFF.

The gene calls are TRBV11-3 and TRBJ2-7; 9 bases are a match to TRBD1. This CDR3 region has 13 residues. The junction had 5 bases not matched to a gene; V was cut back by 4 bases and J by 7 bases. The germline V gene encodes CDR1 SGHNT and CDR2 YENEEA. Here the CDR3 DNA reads TGTGCCAGCAGCTCGACAGGGGGAGATGAGCAGTACTTC. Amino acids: CASSSTGGDEQYF. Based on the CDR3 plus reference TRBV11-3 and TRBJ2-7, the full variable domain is EAGVVQSPRYKIIEKKQPVAFWCNPISGHNTLYWYLQNLGQGPELLIRYENEEAVDDSQLPKDRFSAERLKGVDSTLKIQPAELGDSAVYLCASSSTGGDEQYFGPGTRLTVT.